This entry lists 32 T cell receptor beta chains sequenced from one sample in a study of T cell repertoires in cytomegalovirus infection. These receptors' antigens are unknown. TCRdb analysed the reads with MiXCR anew, one entry per CDR3 protein. Of roughly 180,000 distinct CDR3 sequences in the sample, 20% to 25% are singletons; the top ten hold 25%. This material consisted of CD8+ T cells from cultured PBMCs, taken from culture after CMV antigen stimulation. The source is a human donor in good health (CMV status not recorded). Some clones in this sample may be carry-over from other donors' samples.

This chain connects TRBV11-3 to TRBJ2-2, with D perhaps matching TRBD2 (5 bases). This CDR3 is 16 amino acids long. The V end lost 0 bases, the J end lost 5 bases, and 13 bases lay between the germline ends. Germline-derived CDR1 and CDR2 are SGHNT and YENEEA. The CDR3 coding sequence is TGTGCCAGCAGCTTAGAGAAACAGCCGGGAACCGGGGAGCTGTTTTTT. Its translation: CASSLEKQPGTGELFF.

This chain links TRBV5-6 with TRBJ2-2, with 7 bases that match TRBD1. CDR1 and CDR2 from the germline V gene are SGHDT and YYEEEE. V was clipped by 4 bases and J by 2 bases; unmatched bases: 5. The CDR3 is 15 amino acids. Here the CDR3 DNA reads TGTGCCAGCAGCACTGGACAGGCTAACACCGGGGAGCTGTTTTTT. Amino acid sequence: CASSTGQANTGELFF.

The CDR3: CASSLNGRAHNYGYTF. DNA of the CDR3: TGTGCCAGCAGCTTAAACGGGAGGGCTCATAACTATGGCTACACCTTC. V usage is TRBV7-2 and J usage is TRBJ1-2; D is unresolved. V lost 2 bases and J 1 base, leaving 14 bases between the germline ends. CDR3 length equals 16 residues. CDR1 is SGHTA, CDR2 FQGNSA, per germline.

The rearrangement joins TRBV7-2 to TRBJ2-7, with TRBD2 matching 11 bases. The V segment lost 4 bases and the J segment 0 bases; nucleotides outside the gene matches: 11. This CDR3 comprises 18 residues. The V gene's germline CDR1 is SGHTA and CDR2 FQGNSA. The CDR3 loop reads CASSSKTRLAGSSYEQYF. In DNA, the CDR3 is TGTGCCAGCAGCTCTAAAACGAGACTAGCGGGGAGCTCCTACGAGCAGTACTTC.

The rearrangement links TRBV12-3 or TRBV12-4 to TRBJ1-6, with 8 bases aligning to TRBD1. Trimming removed 5 bases from V and 6 bases from J; junction bases left unmatched: 6. The CDR3 spans 15 residues. CDR3 protein: CASSRTGGLNSPLHF. CDR3 bases: TGTGCCAGCAGTCGCACAGGGGGACTTAATTCACCCCTCCACTTT.

In its sample, this clonotype was seen a few times. The V gene is TRBV5-6, the J gene TRBJ1-5; D unresolved. This CDR3 contains 16 residues. In germline, CDR1 is SGHDT, CDR2 YYEEEE. Deletions cut 1 base from V and 5 bases from J, with 16 bases between. CDR3 residues: CASSLWAAGNYQPQHF. DNA of the CDR3: TGTGCCAGCAGCTTGTGGGCCGCAGGAAATTATCAGCCCCAGCATTTT.

This clonotype was recorded a few times. This rearrangement joins TRBV12-3 or TRBV12-4 to TRBJ1-5; TRBD1 matches at 7 bases. Losses at the gene ends were 6 bases for V and 5 bases for J; bases not matched to a gene: 10. The CDR3 covers 15 residues. The CDR3 coding sequence is TGTGCCAGCAGCCCCTTCGACAGGGTTCATCAGCCCCAGCATTTT. It codes for CASSPFDRVHQPQHF.

The V call is TRBV6-1, the J call TRBJ2-1, with no clear D. Deletions cut 1 base from V and 7 bases from J, with 11 bases between. Germline V gives CDR1 MNHNS, CDR2 SASEGT. The CDR3 extends over 14 amino acids. CDR3 loop: CASSEGSTVNEQFF. CDR3 bases: TGTGCCAGCAGTGAAGGGTCGACGGTAAATGAGCAGTTCTTC.

V usage is TRBV7-6 and J usage is TRBJ2-1; D uncertain. V lost 0 bases and J lost 6, with 9 bases in between. This CDR3 comprises 14 residues. Looked up from germline, CDR1 is SGHVS and CDR2 is FNYEAQ. The CDR3 reads CASSLAGSGNEQFF. DNA of the CDR3: TGTGCCAGCAGCTTAGCGGGGTCCGGCAATGAGCAGTTCTTC.

The CDR3 region is CASSLGGISGYTF. CDR3 DNA: TGTGCCAGCAGCTTAGGAGGGATTAGTGGCTACACCTTC. V gene TRBV7-2 combines with J gene TRBJ1-2; D not resolved. Germline V CDR1 and CDR2: SGHTA, FQGNSA. CDR3 size: 13 residues. V was cut by 1 base and J by 7 bases, with 10 bases left in between.

The CDR3 DNA reads as TGTGCCAGCAAGGCTGGCAAGTGGAATTCACCCCTCCACTTT. Protein: CASKAGKWNSPLHF. V usage is TRBV12-3 or TRBV12-4 and J usage is TRBJ1-6; D not resolved. CDR3 length: 14 residues. V was shortened by 7 bases and J by 7 bases, with 14 bases between the two germline ends.

Only a few counts were recorded for this clonotype. The V call is TRBV4-1, the J call TRBJ2-4; 7 bases match TRBD2. This CDR3 is 12 amino acids long. J gave up 15 bases and V 1 base, and 6 bases lay outside the gene matches. Germline V lookup: CDR1 MGHRA, CDR2 YSYEKL. The CDR3 sequence is CASSQGGGKTYF. CDR3 nucleotide sequence: TGCGCCAGCAGCCAAGGGGGGGGGAAGACGTACTTC.

V usage is TRBV7-4 and J usage is TRBJ1-1; D might be TRBD1 (5 bases). The V gene lost 4 bases and the J gene lost 1 base, with 13 bases spanning the gap. The CDR3 loop spans 15 amino acids. CDR1 and CDR2 from the germline V gene are SGHVT and SQSDAQ. The CDR3, as DNA: TGTGCCAGCAGCTCAGCAGACAGTGGGAACACTGAAGCTTTCTTT. Translation gives CASSSADSGNTEAFF.

CDR3 nucleotides: TGTGCCAGCAGTTCGGACAGGGGGCAGAGTACTGAAGCTTTCTTT. Amino acid sequence: CASSSDRGQSTEAFF. V usage is TRBV27 and J usage is TRBJ1-1; 11 nucleotides agree with TRBD1. Trimming took 4 bases from V and 5 from J; bases not matched to a gene: 6. Germline V gene data show CDR1 as MNHEY and CDR2 as SMNVEV (reference sequence). This CDR3 is 15 amino acids long.

V is TRBV12-3 or TRBV12-4 and J is TRBJ2-6, with 8 bases identical to TRBD1. The CDR3 sequence is 19 residues long. With V trimmed by 5 bases and J by 0 bases, 12 bases remained unmatched. As DNA, the CDR3 is TGTGCCAGCAGTCCCTACGGGCAGGGGGCTGGCTCTGGGGCCAACGTCCTGACTTTC. This translates into CASSPYGQGAGSGANVLTF.

This clonotype has ten or more counts. The chain combines TRBV6-6 with TRBJ2-7; TRBD1 matches 9 bases. Unmatched junction bases numbered 7, after V lost 4 bases and J lost 6 bases. Looked up from germline, CDR1 is MNHNY and CDR2 is SVGAGI (reference sequence). This CDR3 has 14 amino acids. CDR3: CASSFGQGPAEQYF. CDR3 nucleotides: TGTGCCAGCAGTTTTGGACAGGGGCCGGCCGAGCAGTACTTC.

The chain is built from TRBV27 and TRBJ1-1; D unclear. CDR1 is MNHEY and CDR2 is SMNVEV in the germline V gene (reference sequence). The CDR3 runs to 13 residues. V shed 3 bases and J shed 0 bases, with 5 bases lying between them. CDR3 sequence (DNA): TGTGCCAGCAGTTTTTATTTGAACACTGAAGCTTTCTTT. Its protein is CASSFYLNTEAFF.

V gene TRBV7-2 combines with J gene TRBJ2-1; D possibly corresponds to TRBD1 (5 bases). Germline V gene data show CDR1 as SGHTA and CDR2 as FQGNSA. V lost 0 bases to trimming and J lost 5 bases, with 11 bases between them. The CDR3 is 15 amino acids. The CDR3 DNA is TGTGCCAGCAGCTTAGCGTCAGGGTTCCACAATGAGCAGTTCTTC. Translated: CASSLASGFHNEQFF.

The J gene is TRBJ2-1, the V gene TRBV6-2 or TRBV6-3; D may be TRBD2 (5 bases). V lost 6 bases and J lost 5, with 11 bases in between. The CDR3 sequence is 13 residues long. The V gene's germline CDR1 is MNHEY and CDR2 SVGEGT. CDR3 DNA sequence: TGTGCCAGCAGCACACCCGGGGACAATGAGCAGTTCTTC. Residues: CASSTPGDNEQFF.

This clonotype turned up a few times. The missing conserved phenylalanine or tryptophan at the end of this CDR3 makes a read error likely. This sequence joins TRBV4-3 and TRBJ2-7, with TRBD1 as a possible D gene (6 bases). Germline loops: CDR1 LGHNA, CDR2 YSLEER. Trimming pared 0 bases from V and 6 bases from J, leaving 12 bases between. The CDR3 consists of 14 residues. The CDR3 here is CASSQDRGTSEQYL. CDR3 DNA sequence: TGCGCCAGCAGCCAAGATAGGGGGACGTCCGAGCAGTACCTC.

The rearrangement uses TRBV6-6 and TRBJ1-1; no clear D. CDR3 length equals 13 residues. CDR1 is MNHNY, CDR2 SVGAGI, per germline (reference sequence). V gave up 5 bases and J gave up 4 bases, with 11 bases separating them. This CDR3 is CASSKGKATEAFF. The CDR3 DNA reads as TGTGCCAGCAGTAAAGGGAAGGCCACTGAAGCTTTCTTT.

The chain carries TRBV12-3 or TRBV12-4 and TRBJ2-6, with 9 bases aligning to TRBD1. The CDR3 runs to 16 residues. Germline trimming cut 6 bases from V and 3 bases from J; bases unmatched to any gene: 6. The DNA of the CDR3 is TGTGCCAGCAGCGGGACAGGGATTAGTGGGGCCAACGTCCTGACTTTC. Its translation is CASSGTGISGANVLTF.

J is TRBJ1-6 and V is TRBV7-2; 7 positions agree with TRBD1. CDR1 is SGHTA, CDR2 FQGNSA, per germline. The length of the CDR3 is 17 residues. The ends lost 4 bases at V and 2 bases at J; junction bases unmatched: 8. The CDR3 spells CASSWRQGRTYNSPLHF. CDR3 sequence (DNA): TGTGCCAGCAGCTGGAGACAGGGAAGGACCTATAATTCACCCCTCCACTTT. The variable domain in full, with the rest retrieved from reference TRBV7-2 and TRBJ1-6, is GAGVSQSPSNKVTEKGKDVELRCDPISGHTALYWYRQSLGQGLEFLIYFQGNSAPDKSGLPSDRFSAERTGGSVSTLTIQRTQQEDSAVYLCASSWRQGRTYNSPLHFGNGTRLTVT.

The CDR3 sequence is CASGAPGPYGYTF. The CDR3 DNA sequence: TGTGCCAGCGGCGCTCCAGGGCCCTATGGCTACACCTTC. The chain is built from TRBV27 and TRBJ1-2, with D possibly being TRBD1 (5 bases). Trimming left V 8 bases short and J 4 bases short, with 14 bases between. CDR3 length equals 13 residues. CDR1 is MNHEY and CDR2 is SMNVEV in the germline V gene (reference sequence).

This chain connects TRBV29-1 to TRBJ2-1; TRBD2 matches 14 bases. The ends lost 2 bases at V and 0 bases at J; junction bases unmatched: 9. Germline V gene sequence: CDR1 SQVTM, CDR2 ANQGSEA. The length of the CDR3 is 19 residues. The CDR3 DNA follows: TGCAGCGTTGAAAAACAGGGGACTAGCGGGGGCTACTCCTACAATGAGCAGTTCTTC. Protein: CSVEKQGTSGGYSYNEQFF.

This clonotype came up once. J is TRBJ1-1 and V is TRBV7-6; no clear D gene. Germline CDR1 SGHVS, CDR2 FNYEAQ. Between the trimmed V and J ends, which lost 0 bases and 6 bases, there was a span of 11 bases. The CDR3 runs 14 residues. Written as DNA, the CDR3 is TGTGCCAGCAGCTTAGCTTGGGGAGGCTCTGAAGCTTTCTTT. Its protein product is CASSLAWGGSEAFF.

The chain is built from TRBV7-2 and TRBJ1-1; no reliable D call. V was trimmed by 3 bases and J by 7 bases, leaving 9 bases between them. Germline lookup yields CDR1 SGHTA and CDR2 FQGNSA. This CDR3 is 12 amino acids long. The CDR3 nucleotides are TGTGCCAGCAGCTTTAGGCGCGGTGAAGCTTTCTTT. Residues: CASSFRRGEAFF. Using reference TRBV7-2 and TRBJ1-1 for the parts outside the CDR3, the full variable domain is GAGVSQSPSNKVTEKGKDVELRCDPISGHTALYWYRQSLGQGLEFLIYFQGNSAPDKSGLPSDRFSAERTGGSVSTLTIQRTQQEDSAVYLCASSFRRGEAFFGQGTRLTVV.

The chain uses TRBV7-8 and TRBJ2-1, with D possibly being TRBD2 (5 bases). The germline V gene encodes CDR1 SGHVS and CDR2 FQNEAQ. The CDR3 loop spans 13 amino acids. V was shortened by 1 base and J by 6 bases, with 7 bases between the two germline ends. The CDR3 DNA follows: TGTGCCAGCAGCTTAGGAGGGATCAATGAGCAGTTCTTC. Amino acid sequence: CASSLGGINEQFF. Together with reference TRBV7-8 and TRBJ2-1, the CDR3 gives the full variable domain: GAGVSQSPRYKVAKRGQDVALRCDPISGHVSLFWYQQALGQGPEFLTYFQNEAQLDKSGLPSDRFFAERPEGSVSTLKIQRTQQEDSAVYLCASSLGGINEQFFGPGTRLTVL.

This clonotype was picked up many times. The chain combines TRBV27 with TRBJ1-1; no clear D gene. CDR1 MNHEY and CDR2 SMNVEV come from the germline V gene (reference sequence). Trimming cost V 7 bases and J 1 base, with 10 bases left between them. The CDR3 has 13 amino acids. CDR3 region: CASKISPNTEAFF. The CDR3 coding sequence is TGTGCCAGCAAAATCAGCCCGAACACTGAAGCTTTCTTT.

This clonotype was detected only a few times. The chain is built from TRBV6-1 and TRBJ2-6; D gene uncertain. V was pared by 5 bases and J by 1 base, with 9 bases between. This CDR3 has 15 residues. CDR1 is MNHNS and CDR2 is SASEGT in the germline V gene. The CDR3 bases are TGTGCCAGCAGTTCCGACCCTTCTGGGGCCAACGTCCTGACTTTC. It is translated as CASSSDPSGANVLTF.

In this sample, this clonotype turned up a few times. V usage is TRBV9 and J usage is TRBJ2-5, with 8 bases matching TRBD1. Germline V gives CDR1 SGDLS, CDR2 YYNGEE. J was trimmed by 5 bases and V by 2 bases; bases with no gene match: 8. The CDR3 loop spans 15 amino acids. CDR3 in amino acids: CASSVAGGIVETQYF. DNA for the CDR3: TGTGCCAGCAGCGTTGCAGGGGGCATCGTGGAGACCCAGTACTTC. Full variable domain (remainder filled in from reference TRBV9 and TRBJ2-5): DSGVTQTPKHLITATGQRVTLRCSPRSGDLSVYWYQQSLDQGLQFLIQYYNGEERAKGNILERFSAQQFPDLHSELNLSSLELGDSALYFCASSVAGGIVETQYFGPGTRLLVL.

The chain recombines TRBV4-1 with TRBJ2-7, with no clear D. V dropped 0 bases and J dropped 2 bases, with 11 bases sitting between them. Germline CDR1 MGHRA, CDR2 YSYEKL. The CDR3 length is 15 residues. DNA for the CDR3: TGCGCCAGCAGCCAAGAGCAGGCAGCCACCTACGAGCAGTACTTC. Translating gives CASSQEQAATYEQYF.